The next 28 T cell receptor beta chains were all read from a single sample in a study of T-cell memory formation after mild COVID-19. One entry per CDR3 protein, called by TCRdb with MiXCR from the 5' RACE reads. The repertoire has more than 85,000 distinct CDR3 sequences, approximately 10% of them found once; the top ten carry about 40%. The sample consisted of PBMCs or a T cell subset sorted from them (not recorded which). All receptors come from a man aged 18 to 35 who had mild COVID-19 (a few samples of this study predate the infection). Cell type and time point are not known.

This clonotype showed up many times. The chain joins TRBV28 to TRBJ2-1; D may correspond to TRBD1 or TRBD2 (5 bases each). Between the trimmed V and J ends, which lost 11 bases and 7 bases, there was a span of 9 bases. CDR1 is MDHEN and CDR2 is SYDVKM in the germline V gene. This CDR3 is built from 10 residues. The CDR3 here is CAWGKNEQFF. CDR3 nucleotides: TGTGCCTGGGGGAAGAATGAGCAGTTCTTC. The whole variable domain, remainder taken from reference TRBV28 and TRBJ2-1, is DVKVTQSSRYLVKRTGEKVFLECVQDMDHENMFWYRQDPGLGLRLIYFSYDVKMKEKGDIPEGYSVSREKKERFSLILESASTNQTSMYLCAWGKNEQFFGPGTRLTVL.

This clonotype was detected ten times or more. J is TRBJ2-3 and V is TRBV4-2; TRBD2 matches 7 bases. Germline CDR1 is LGHNA and CDR2 is YNFKEQ. The CDR3 sequence is 17 residues long. Trimming at V came to 0 bases and at J to 2 bases, leaving 8 bases not matched to a gene. The CDR3 DNA sequence: TGTGCCAGCAGCCAAGAAGTTCCGGGGGGAGCCACAGATACGCAGTATTTT. It is translated as CASSQEVPGGATDTQYF.

In its sample, this clonotype was seen a few times. The chain couples TRBV7-9 to TRBJ2-1, with TRBD2 identical over 9 bases. V was clipped by 6 bases and J by 4 bases; unmatched bases: 7. This CDR3 contains 15 residues. Germline values: CDR1 SEHNR, CDR2 FQNEAQ (reference sequence). In DNA form, the CDR3 reads TGTGCCAGCAGATATAGCGGGGGCTCTTACAATGAGCAGTTCTTC. Residues: CASRYSGGSYNEQFF. The full variable domain, rest sourced from reference TRBV7-9 and TRBJ2-1, is DTGVSQNPRHKITKRGQNVTFRCDPISEHNRLYWYRQTLGQGPEFLTYFQNEAQLEKSRLLSDRFSAERPKGSFSTLEIQRTEQGDSAMYLCASRYSGGSYNEQFFGPGTRLTVL.

There are a few counts of this clonotype. This rearrangement joins TRBV9 to TRBJ1-2; no definite D call. Trimming shortened V by 3 bases and J by 3 bases, and 39 bases separated the two germline ends. Germline CDR1 and CDR2: SGDLS and YYNGEE. The CDR3 sequence is 23 residues long. CDR3: CASSESGGAQVGNTVGLYYGYTF. The CDR3 DNA sequence: TGTGCCAGCAGCGAAAGCGGCGGAGCCCAAGTGGGGAACACAGTAGGACTATACTATGGCTACACCTTC.

This clonotype turned up a few times. The chain recombines TRBV20-1 with TRBJ1-5, with unresolved D. V lost 3 bases, J lost 3 bases, and 6 bases lay in between. Germline loops: CDR1 DFQATT, CDR2 SNEGSKA (reference sequence). CDR3 length: 12 amino acids. For the CDR3, the DNA is TGCAGTGCTAGTCTTGACAATCAGCCCCAGCATTTT. Translation gives CSASLDNQPQHF.

This clonotype turned up a few times. The CDR3 loop reads CASSVAESANYGYTF. CDR3 bases: TGTGCCAGCAGCGTAGCTGAGAGCGCTAACTATGGCTACACCTTC. The chain carries TRBV9 and TRBJ1-2; D is undetermined. V was shortened by 0 bases and J by 0 bases, with 9 bases between the two germline ends. This CDR3 has 15 residues. Germline CDR1 and CDR2: SGDLS and YYNGEE.

In this sample, this clonotype turned up a few times. The chain couples TRBV12-3 or TRBV12-4 to TRBJ2-2; D might be TRBD1 (6 bases). The CDR3 is 14 amino acids. Trimming took 5 bases from V and 7 from J, leaving 14 bases between them. The CDR3 DNA reads TGTGCCAGCAGTGCCCCAGGGGCGGGCGGGGAGCTGTTTTTT. Its translation: CASSAPGAGGELFF.

This rearrangement joins TRBV29-1 to TRBJ1-1, with TRBD1 matching over 7 bases. Germline V gene sequence: CDR1 SQVTM, CDR2 ANQGSEA. J lost 11 bases, V lost 4 bases, and 7 bases had no gene match. The CDR3 runs to 11 residues. The CDR3 spells CSVGQGSWAFF. The CDR3 DNA is TGCAGCGTTGGACAGGGCTCTTGGGCTTTCTTT.

This clonotype was seen ten or more times. The gene calls are TRBV4-3 and TRBJ2-1, with 9 bases that match TRBD2. This CDR3 region has 15 residues. CDR1 and CDR2 from the germline V gene are LGHNA and YSLEER. V was pared by 0 bases and J by 8 bases, with 5 bases of the junction left unmatched. The CDR3 protein is CASSQDSSGADEQFF. CDR3 coding DNA: TGCGCCAGCAGCCAAGATTCTAGCGGGGCCGATGAGCAGTTCTTC.

This clonotype was seen only a few times. The genes are TRBV5-1 and TRBJ2-3, with D possibly called TRBD1 or TRBD2 (5 bases each). The CDR3 spans 12 residues. The V end was cut by 4 bases, the J end by 12 bases, with 15 bases between. Germline CDR1 reads SGHRS; CDR2 reads YFSETQ. CDR3 bases: TGCGCCAGCAGCCCGCTCCGGGACCCTCAGTATTTT. Encoded protein: CASSPLRDPQYF.

This clonotype has a count of ten or more. This chain links TRBV27 with TRBJ2-2; the D gene is possibly TRBD2 (5 bases). V was clipped by 5 bases and J by 6 bases, with 7 bases between them. From germline, CDR1 is MNHEY and CDR2 SMNVEV (reference sequence). The CDR3 runs to 12 residues. The CDR3 sequence is CASSLEAGELFF. The CDR3 nucleotides read TGTGCCAGCAGTCTGGAGGCCGGGGAGCTGTTTTTT.

This clonotype has more than one count but fewer than ten. The V call is TRBV6-6, the J call TRBJ2-5; D is uncertain. The germline V and J ends were trimmed by 8 bases and 0 bases, with 7 bases remaining between them. This CDR3 contains 12 residues. Germline-derived CDR1 and CDR2 are MNHNY and SVGAGI (reference sequence). The CDR3 nucleotides read TGTGCCAGCCGGCAATACCAAGAGACCCAGTACTTC. It codes for CASRQYQETQYF.

This clonotype appeared many times. The chain employs TRBV7-6 and TRBJ2-1, with 9 bases matching TRBD2. This CDR3 region has 16 residues. J lost 1 base, V lost 4 bases, and 5 bases had no gene match. Germline V gene sequence: CDR1 SGHVS, CDR2 FNYEAQ. CDR3 in amino acids: CASSSWSGGSYNEQFF. The CDR3 DNA follows: TGTGCCAGCAGCTCCTGGAGCGGGGGGTCCTACAATGAGCAGTTCTTC.

Only a few counts were recorded for this clonotype. V usage is TRBV11-2 and J usage is TRBJ2-7; 9 bases agree with TRBD1. The germline V gene has CDR1 SGHAT and CDR2 FQNNGV. The CDR3 runs to 14 residues. The J segment lost 1 base and the V segment lost 4 bases, leaving 2 bases of the junction unmatched. CDR3 nucleotides: TGTGCCAGCAGCTATGGACAGGGGTCCTACGAGCAGTACGTC. Translating gives CASSYGQGSYEQYV.

This clonotype was counted a few times. The rearrangement links TRBV20-1 to TRBJ1-1; TRBD1 is a possible D gene (5 bases). Trimming cost V 0 bases and J 2 bases, with 13 bases left between them. This CDR3 contains 15 residues. The V gene's germline CDR1 is DFQATT and CDR2 SNEGSKA (reference sequence). CDR3 bases: TGCAGTGCTAGAGATCTCATGCGGGGCAACACTGAAGCTTTCTTT. This translates into CSARDLMRGNTEAFF.

A few counts support this clonotype. This chain joins TRBV4-1 and TRBJ2-7, with TRBD1 as a possible D gene (6 bases). Looked up from germline, CDR1 is MGHRA and CDR2 is YSYEKL. This CDR3 is built from 16 residues. V was shortened by 2 bases and J by 2 bases, with 16 bases between the two germline ends. The CDR3: CASSQIQGKGTYEQYF. CDR3 nucleotides: TGCGCCAGCAGCCAAATACAGGGAAAAGGGACCTACGAGCAGTACTTC.

This clonotype was detected a few times. The chain joins TRBV6-6 to TRBJ2-7; TRBD2 matches at 8 bases. V lost 11 bases and J lost 11; bases outside the gene matches: 8. The CDR3 has 10 amino acids. Germline loops: CDR1 MNHNY, CDR2 SVGAGI (reference sequence). CDR3 nucleotide sequence: TGTGCCGCAGGAGCGGGAGATAAGTACTTC. This sequence encodes CAAGAGDKYF.

The rearrangement links TRBV11-2 to TRBJ2-4; D gene ambiguous. Deletions cut 5 bases from V and 8 bases from J, with 7 bases between. The germline gives CDR1 SGHAT, CDR2 FQNNGV. CDR3 length equals 11 residues. The CDR3 region has the DNA TGTGCCAGCAGCCTGCAGGACATTCAGTACTTC. Its protein product is CASSLQDIQYF.

There are a few counts of this clonotype. DNA of the CDR3: TGTGCCATGGCAAACTGGGACGAGAATTACAATGAGCAGTTCTTC. It translates to CAMANWDENYNEQFF. This chain joins TRBV10-3 and TRBJ2-1; D may be TRBD1 or TRBD2 (5 bases each). The CDR3 runs 15 residues. The V end was cut by 9 bases, the J end by 4 bases, with 19 bases between. Germline V gene data show CDR1 as ENHRY and CDR2 as SYGVKD.

The DNA for the CDR3 is TGTGCCAGCAGTTACTCCAGGGCGGAGAGCTCCTACGAGCAGTACTTC. It specifies CASSYSRAESSYEQYF. The V gene is TRBV6-6, the J gene TRBJ2-7; D is possibly TRBD1 (5 bases). The germline V gene has CDR1 MNHNY and CDR2 SVGAGI (reference sequence). The CDR3 runs 16 residues. Trimming cost V 0 bases and J 0 bases, with 12 bases left between them.

V usage is TRBV3-1 and J usage is TRBJ2-1, with 10 nucleotides matching TRBD2. The germline V gene has CDR1 LGHDT and CDR2 YNNKEL (reference sequence). The CDR3 loop spans 17 amino acids. Trimming at V came to 4 bases and at J to 8 bases, leaving 14 bases not matched to a gene. This CDR3 is CASSRSDLAGGSDEQFF. DNA of the CDR3: TGTGCCAGCAGCCGATCCGATTTAGCGGGGGGCTCGGATGAGCAGTTCTTC.

This clonotype was recorded a few times. The rearrangement uses TRBV6-2 or TRBV6-3 and TRBJ2-4; 8 positions match TRBD1. The CDR3 has 15 amino acids. V lost 6 bases and J lost 14; bases outside the gene matches: 18. CDR1 MNHEY and CDR2 SVGEGT come from the germline V gene. The DNA for the CDR3 is TGTGCCAGCAGCGGTCCCCGGACAGGGCAGCTAGGGGAGTACTTC. This gives the protein CASSGPRTGQLGEYF.

The V call is TRBV20-1, the J call TRBJ1-2; 9 bases are a match to TRBD1. V lost 0 bases and J lost 0; bases outside the gene matches: 5. The CDR3 loop spans 16 amino acids. From germline, CDR1 is DFQATT and CDR2 SNEGSKA (reference sequence). The chain's CDR3 is CSARDVQGAANYGYTF. In nucleotides, the CDR3 is TGCAGTGCTAGAGATGTACAGGGGGCAGCTAACTATGGCTACACCTTC.

The chain employs TRBV24-1 and TRBJ1-1, with a possible D match to TRBD1 (5 bases). This CDR3 spans 15 amino acids. Per the germline V gene, CDR1 is KGHDR and CDR2 is SFDVKD. V was shortened by 7 bases and J by 6 bases, with 20 bases between the two germline ends. The CDR3 coding sequence is TGTGCCACCAGATGTTTTTTTTTATGGGGGGCTGAAGCTTTCTTT. It translates to CATRCFFLWGAEAFF.

This clonotype was observed at least ten times. The chain is built from TRBV6-2 or TRBV6-3 and TRBJ2-1; TRBD1 matches at 7 bases. The germline gives CDR1 MNHEY, CDR2 SVGEGT. The trim removed 7 bases at V and 0 bases at J, leaving 6 bases unmatched. The CDR3 length is 15 residues. CDR3 loop: CASTLDRSSYNEQFF. CDR3 in DNA: TGTGCCAGCACCCTGGACAGGAGCTCCTACAATGAGCAGTTCTTC.

The V call is TRBV5-1, the J call TRBJ1-3; D unclear. V lost 0 bases to trimming and J lost 0 bases, with 4 bases between them. CDR3 size: 14 residues. Germline V gene sequence: CDR1 SGHRS, CDR2 YFSETQ. CDR3 DNA sequence: TGCGCCAGCAGCTTGGCAGGCTCTGGAAACACCATATATTTT. It yields the protein CASSLAGSGNTIYF.

The chain combines TRBV5-1 with TRBJ2-3; 11 positions match TRBD2. The ends lost 0 bases at V and 3 bases at J; junction bases unmatched: 3. In germline, CDR1 is SGHRS, CDR2 YFSETQ. CDR3 length: 16 amino acids. The DNA of the CDR3 is TGCGCCAGCAGCTTGGGACTAGCGGGGATAACAGATACGCAGTATTTT. Protein: CASSLGLAGITDTQYF.

The chain employs TRBV4-1 and TRBJ1-3, with D unclear. Trimming shortened V by 3 bases and J by 1 base, and 7 bases separated the two germline ends. In germline, CDR1 is MGHRA, CDR2 YSYEKL. The CDR3 covers 14 residues. The CDR3 DNA reads as TGCGCCAGCAGCCAGAGAAGTTCTGGAAACACCATATATTTT. Translation: CASSQRSSGNTIYF.